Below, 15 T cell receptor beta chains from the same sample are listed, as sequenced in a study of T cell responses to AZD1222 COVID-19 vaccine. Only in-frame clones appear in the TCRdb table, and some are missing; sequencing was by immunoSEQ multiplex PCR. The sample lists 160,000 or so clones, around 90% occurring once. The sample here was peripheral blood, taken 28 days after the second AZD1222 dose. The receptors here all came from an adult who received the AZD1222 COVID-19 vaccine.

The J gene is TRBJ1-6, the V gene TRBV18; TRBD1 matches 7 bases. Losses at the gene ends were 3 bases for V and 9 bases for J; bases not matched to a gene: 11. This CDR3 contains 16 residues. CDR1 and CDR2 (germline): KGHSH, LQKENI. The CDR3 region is CASSPRTSRQGSPLHF. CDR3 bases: TGTGCCAGCTCACCCAGAACATCAAGACAGGGTTCACCCCTCCACTTT.

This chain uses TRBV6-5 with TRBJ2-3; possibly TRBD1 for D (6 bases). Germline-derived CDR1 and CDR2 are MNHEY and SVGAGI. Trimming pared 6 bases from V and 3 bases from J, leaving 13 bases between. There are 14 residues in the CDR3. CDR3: CASSQTGFTDTQYF. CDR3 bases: TGTGCCAGCAGCCAAACAGGGTTTACAGATACGCAGTATTTT.

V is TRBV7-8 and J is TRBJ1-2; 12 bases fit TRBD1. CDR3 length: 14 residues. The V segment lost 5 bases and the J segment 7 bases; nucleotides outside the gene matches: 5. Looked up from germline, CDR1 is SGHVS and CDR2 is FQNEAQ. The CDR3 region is CASSEGQGAFGYTF. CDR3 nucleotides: TGTGCCAGCAGCGAGGGACAGGGGGCATTTGGCTACACCTTC. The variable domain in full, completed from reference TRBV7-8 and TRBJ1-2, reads GAGVSQSPRYKVAKRGQDVALRCDPISGHVSLFWYQQALGQGPEFLTYFQNEAQLDKSGLPSDRFFAERPEGSVSTLKIQRTQQEDSAVYLCASSEGQGAFGYTFGSGTRLTVV.

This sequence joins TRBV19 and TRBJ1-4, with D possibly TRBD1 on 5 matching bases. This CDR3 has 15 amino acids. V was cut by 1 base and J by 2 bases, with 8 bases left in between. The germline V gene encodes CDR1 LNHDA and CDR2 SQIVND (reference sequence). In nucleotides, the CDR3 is TGTGCCAGTAGTATAGGAGGGGAGACTAATGAAAAACTGTTTTTT. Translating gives CASSIGGETNEKLFF.

Here the CDR3 DNA reads TGTGCCAGCTCGACGCCGGGACTAGCGTTCACCGGGGAGCTGTTTTTT. Translated, it gives CASSTPGLAFTGELFF. The V and J genes are TRBV18 and TRBJ2-2, with 10 bases that match TRBD2. The CDR3 extends over 16 amino acids. V shed 6 bases and J 4 bases; nucleotides not matched to a gene: 8. Germline V CDR1 and CDR2: KGHSH, LQKENI.

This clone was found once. CDR3 in amino acids: CASSMPGRNTEAFF. For the CDR3, the DNA is TGTGCCAGCAGTATGCCCGGGCGGAACACTGAAGCTTTCTTT. The J gene is TRBJ1-1, the V gene TRBV6-2 or TRBV6-3; D remains ambiguous. The CDR3 totals 14 residues. V dropped 5 bases and J dropped 1 base, with 11 bases sitting between them. Per germline, CDR1 MNHEY and CDR2 SVGEGT.

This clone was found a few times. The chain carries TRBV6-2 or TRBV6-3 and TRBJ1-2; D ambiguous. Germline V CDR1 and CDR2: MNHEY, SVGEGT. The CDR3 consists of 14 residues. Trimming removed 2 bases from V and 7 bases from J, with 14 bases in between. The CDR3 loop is CASSYGVAVRGYTF. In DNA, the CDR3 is TGTGCCAGCAGTTACGGCGTGGCAGTTCGTGGCTACACCTTC.

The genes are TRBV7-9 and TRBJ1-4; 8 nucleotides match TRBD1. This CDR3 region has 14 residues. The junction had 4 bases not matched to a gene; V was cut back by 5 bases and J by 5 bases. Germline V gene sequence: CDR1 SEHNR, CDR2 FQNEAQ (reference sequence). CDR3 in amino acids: CASSVRQGNEKLFF. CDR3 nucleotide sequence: TGTGCCAGCAGCGTTAGACAGGGGAATGAAAAACTGTTTTTT. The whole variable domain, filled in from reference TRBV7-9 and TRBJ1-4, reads DTGVSQNPRHKITKRGQNVTFRCDPISEHNRLYWYRQTLGQGPEFLTYFQNEAQLEKSRLLSDRFSAERPKGSFSTLEIQRTEQGDSAMYLCASSVRQGNEKLFFGSGTQLSVL.

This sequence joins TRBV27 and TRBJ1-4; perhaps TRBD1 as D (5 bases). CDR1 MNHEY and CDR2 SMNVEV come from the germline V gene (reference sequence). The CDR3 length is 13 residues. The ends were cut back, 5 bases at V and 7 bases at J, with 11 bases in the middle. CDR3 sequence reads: CASSLRTSEKLFF. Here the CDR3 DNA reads TGTGCCAGCAGTCTCCGGACATCTGAAAAACTGTTTTTT. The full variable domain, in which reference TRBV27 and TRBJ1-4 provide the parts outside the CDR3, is EAQVTQNPRYLITVTGKKLTVTCSQNMNHEYMSWYRQDPGLGLRQIYYSMNVEVTDKGDVPEGYKVSRKEKRNFPLILESPSPNQTSLYFCASSLRTSEKLFFGSGTQLSVL.

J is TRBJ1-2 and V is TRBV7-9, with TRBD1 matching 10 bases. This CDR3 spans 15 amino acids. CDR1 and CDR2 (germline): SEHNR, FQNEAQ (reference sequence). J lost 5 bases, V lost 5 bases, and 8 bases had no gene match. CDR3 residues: CASSPGTGATYGYTF. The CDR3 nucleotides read TGTGCCAGCAGCCCCGGGACAGGGGCTACATATGGCTACACCTTC.

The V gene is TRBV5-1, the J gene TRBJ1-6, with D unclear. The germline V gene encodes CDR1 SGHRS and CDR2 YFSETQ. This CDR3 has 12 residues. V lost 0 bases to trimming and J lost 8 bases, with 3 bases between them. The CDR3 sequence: CASSLADSPLHF. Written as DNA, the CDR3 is TGCGCCAGCAGCTTGGCTGATTCACCCCTCCACTTT. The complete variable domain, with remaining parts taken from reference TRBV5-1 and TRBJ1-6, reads KAGVTQTPRYLIKTRGQQVTLSCSPISGHRSVSWYQQTPGQGLQFLFEYFSETQRNKGNFPGRFSGRQFSNSRSEMNVSTLELGDSALYLCASSLADSPLHFGNGTRLTVT.

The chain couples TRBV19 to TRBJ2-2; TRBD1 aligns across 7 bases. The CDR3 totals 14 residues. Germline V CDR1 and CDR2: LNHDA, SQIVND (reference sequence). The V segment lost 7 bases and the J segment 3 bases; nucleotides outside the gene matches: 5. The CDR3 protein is CASTGQADTGELFF. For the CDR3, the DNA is TGTGCCAGTACCGGACAGGCGGACACCGGGGAGCTGTTTTTT.

The CDR3: CASSDRQERAEAFF. CDR3 coding DNA: TGTGCCAGCAGTGACCGACAGGAGAGAGCAGAAGCTTTCTTT. V gene TRBV6-1 combines with J gene TRBJ1-1; a possible D gene is TRBD1 (6 bases). Trimming shortened V by 3 bases and J by 8 bases, and 16 bases separated the two germline ends. This CDR3 has 14 residues. Germline CDR1 is MNHNS and CDR2 is SASEGT.

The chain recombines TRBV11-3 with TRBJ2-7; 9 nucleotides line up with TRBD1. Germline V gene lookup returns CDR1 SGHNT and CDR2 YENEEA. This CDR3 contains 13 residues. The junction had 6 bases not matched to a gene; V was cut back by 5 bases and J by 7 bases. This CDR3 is CASSLRTGVEQYF. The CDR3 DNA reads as TGTGCCAGCAGCCTCCGGACAGGGGTTGAGCAGTACTTC.

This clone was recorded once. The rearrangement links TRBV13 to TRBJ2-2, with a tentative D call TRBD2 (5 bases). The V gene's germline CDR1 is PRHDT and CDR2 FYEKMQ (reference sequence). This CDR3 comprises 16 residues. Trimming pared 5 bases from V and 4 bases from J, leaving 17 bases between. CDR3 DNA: TGTGCCAGCAGCCCTACACCCGGGGTAGGCACCGGGGAGCTGTTTTTT. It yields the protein CASSPTPGVGTGELFF.